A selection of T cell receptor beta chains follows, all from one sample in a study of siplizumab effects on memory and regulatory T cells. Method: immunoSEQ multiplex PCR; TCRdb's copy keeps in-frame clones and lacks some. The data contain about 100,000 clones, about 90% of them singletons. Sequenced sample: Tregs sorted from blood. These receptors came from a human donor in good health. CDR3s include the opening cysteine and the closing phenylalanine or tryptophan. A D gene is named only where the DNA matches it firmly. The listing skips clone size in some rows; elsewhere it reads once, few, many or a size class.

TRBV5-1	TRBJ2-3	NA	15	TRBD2	CASSRTSGSTDTQYF	TGCGCCAGCAGCCGGACTAGCGGGAGCACAGATACGCAGTATTTT
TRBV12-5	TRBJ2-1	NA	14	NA	CASGLPTDGNEQFF	TGTGCTAGTGGTTTGCCCACGGACGGCAATGAGCAGTTCTTC
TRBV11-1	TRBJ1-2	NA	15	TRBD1	CASSLFQGANYGYTF	TGTGCCAGCAGCTTGTTCCAGGGGGCCAACTATGGCTACACCTTC
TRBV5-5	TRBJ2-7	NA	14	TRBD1	CASSLTGVVGEQYF	TGTGCCAGCAGCCTAACAGGGGTAGTCGGGGAGCAGTACTTC
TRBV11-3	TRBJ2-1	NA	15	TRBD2	CASSSRTSEYNEQFF	TGTGCCAGCAGCTCCCGGACTAGCGAGTACAATGAGCAGTTCTTC
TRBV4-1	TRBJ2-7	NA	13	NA	CASSQVARYEQYF	TGCGCCAGCAGCCAAGTCGCGCGTTACGAGCAGTACTTC
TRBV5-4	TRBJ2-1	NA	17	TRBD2	CASSGIGTSGAYNEQFF	TGTGCCAGCAGCGGTATCGGGACTAGCGGAGCTTACAATGAGCAGTTCTTC
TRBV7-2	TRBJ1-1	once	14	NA	CASSLGPGRRQAFF	TGTGCCAGCAGCTTAGGTCCGGGCCGTAGACAAGCTTTCTTT
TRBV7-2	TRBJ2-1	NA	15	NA	CASSLETRSLAEQFF	TGTGCCAGCAGCTTGGAGACCCGAAGTTTGGCTGAGCAGTTCTTC
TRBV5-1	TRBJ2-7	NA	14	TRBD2	CASSSGTSLYEQYF	TGCGCCAGCAGCTCCGGGACTAGCCTATACGAGCAGTACTTC
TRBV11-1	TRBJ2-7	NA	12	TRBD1	CASSRTGDEQYF	TGTGCCAGCAGTCGTACAGGGGACGAGCAGTACTTC
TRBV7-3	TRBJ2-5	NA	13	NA	CASSSWGQETQYF	TGTGCCAGCAGCTCCTGGGGCCAAGAGACCCAGTACTTC
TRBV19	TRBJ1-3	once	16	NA	CASSLHGGAKGNTIYF	TGTGCCAGTAGTCTACACGGGGGGGCGAAAGGAAACACCATATATTTT
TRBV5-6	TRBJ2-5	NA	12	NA	CASSFLLETQYF	TGTGCCAGCAGCTTCCTCTTAGAGACCCAGTACTTC
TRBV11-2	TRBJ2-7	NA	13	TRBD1	CASSNNRGYEQYF	TGTGCCAGCAGCAATAACAGGGGTTACGAGCAGTACTTC
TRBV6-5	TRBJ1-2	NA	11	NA	CATNRNYGYTF	TGTGCCACAAACAGGAACTATGGCTACACCTTC
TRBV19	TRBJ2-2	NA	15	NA	CASSLRVGGTGELFF	TGTGCCAGTAGTTTAAGGGTTGGGGGCACCGGGGAGCTGTTTTTT
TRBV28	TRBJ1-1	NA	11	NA	CASRIERAAFF	TGTGCCAGCAGGATCGAACGGGCAGCTTTCTTT
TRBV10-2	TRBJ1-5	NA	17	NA	CASSESIWFGGGQPQHF	TGCGCCAGCAGTGAGTCGATTTGGTTTGGGGGTGGTCAGCCCCAGCATTTT
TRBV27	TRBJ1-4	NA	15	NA	CASSPLDRNNEKLFF	TGTGCCAGCAGTCCACTGGACAGAAATAATGAAAAACTGTTTTTT
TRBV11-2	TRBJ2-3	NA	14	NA	CASSSDYVSDTQYF	TGTGCCAGCAGCTCGGACTATGTATCAGATACGCAGTATTTT
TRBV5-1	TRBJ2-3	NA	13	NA	CASRGASTDTQYF	TGCGCCAGCAGGGGGGCTAGCACAGATACGCAGTATTTT
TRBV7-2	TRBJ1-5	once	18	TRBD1	CASSLSPVYRGRNQPQHF	TGTGCCAGCAGTCTATCTCCAGTCTACAGGGGGAGGAATCAGCCCCAGCATTTT
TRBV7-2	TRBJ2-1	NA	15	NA	CASSSRPRRENEQFF	TGTGCCAGCAGCTCCCGTCCCCGGCGGGAAAATGAGCAGTTCTTC
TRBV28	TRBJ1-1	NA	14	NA	CASSSWTRNTEAFF	TGTGCCAGCAGTTCCTGGACGAGGAACACTGAAGCTTTCTTT
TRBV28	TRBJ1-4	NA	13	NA	CASSFREGGKLFF	TGTGCCAGCAGTTTTAGAGAGGGTGGAAAACTGTTTTTT
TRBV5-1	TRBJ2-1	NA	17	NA	CASSLAGLSSSYNEQFF	TGCGCCAGCAGCTTGGCCGGGCTCTCCAGCTCCTACAATGAGCAGTTCTTC
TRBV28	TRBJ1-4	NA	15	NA	CASRPEGATNEKLFF	TGTGCCAGCAGACCGGAGGGCGCAACTAATGAAAAACTGTTTTTT
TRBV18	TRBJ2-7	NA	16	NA	CASSPTPQGGSYEQYF	TGTGCCAGCTCACCAACGCCGCAGGGGGGTTCCTACGAGCAGTACTTC
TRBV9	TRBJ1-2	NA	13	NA	CASSNLQGFGYTF	TGTGCCAGCAGCAATCTACAGGGTTTTGGCTACACCTTC
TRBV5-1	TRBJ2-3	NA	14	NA	CASRPGVGTDTQYF	TGCGCCAGCAGACCAGGGGTGGGCACAGATACGCAGTATTTT
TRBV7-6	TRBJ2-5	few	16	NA	CASSLGGAGFQWTQYF	TGTGCCAGCAGCTTAGGGGGGGCCGGTTTTCAATGGACCCAGTACTTC
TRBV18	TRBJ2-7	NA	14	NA	CASSSGQTIYEQYF	TGTGCCAGCTCATCCGGACAGACGATCTACGAGCAGTACTTC
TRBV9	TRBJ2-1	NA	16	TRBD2	CASSRLLAGGHNEQFF	TGTGCCAGCAGCCGCCTACTAGCGGGAGGGCACAATGAGCAGTTCTTC
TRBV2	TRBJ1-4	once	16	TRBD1	CASMKDRGNAGEKLFF	TGTGCCAGCATGAAGGACAGGGGGAATGCGGGGGAAAAACTGTTTTTT
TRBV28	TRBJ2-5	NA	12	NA	CASSLNLRAQYF	TGTGCCAGCAGTTTGAATCTCCGCGCCCAGTACTTC
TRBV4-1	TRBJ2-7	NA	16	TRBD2	CASDPGSGRYLSEQYF	TGCGCCAGCGACCCGGGTAGCGGGAGGTACCTCTCCGAGCAGTACTTC
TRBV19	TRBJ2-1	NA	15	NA	CASSMQSSGADEQFF	TGTGCCAGTAGTATGCAGTCCTCAGGGGCTGATGAGCAGTTCTTC